This passage covers 30 T cell receptor beta chains from one sample sequenced in a study of cytomegalovirus exposure and HLA in healthy donors. Primers included in the PCR were 60 Vbeta and 13 Jbeta primers. Measured with immunoSEQ multiplex PCR; TCRdb has only the in-frame clones, and not every one. The sample contains 99,000 or so clones, 15% of which appear only once. Sequenced: PBMCs. These receptors all stem from a female donor in good health and CMV-seronegative.

This clone was seen only a few times. This rearrangement joins TRBV11-1 to TRBJ2-7; D possibly corresponds to TRBD1 (6 bases). The CDR3 loop spans 14 amino acids. CDR1 and CDR2 (germline): SGHAT, FQDESV (reference sequence). Trimming left V 4 bases short and J 1 base short, with 11 bases between. In nucleotides, the CDR3 is TGTGCCAGCAGCTCCCGCGGACAGTCCTACGAGCAGTACTTC. It yields the protein CASSSRGQSYEQYF.

V gene TRBV16 combines with J gene TRBJ2-2; 9 bases align to TRBD1. Germline V gives CDR1 KGHSY, CDR2 FQNENV. Trimming took 11 bases from V and 0 from J; bases not matched to a gene: 4. This CDR3 has 14 residues. The CDR3: CAGRQGANTGELFF. DNA of the CDR3: TGTGCCGGCCGACAGGGGGCGAACACCGGGGAGCTGTTTTTT.

V usage is TRBV7-8 and J usage is TRBJ1-5; unclear D gene. The V end was cut by 5 bases, the J end by 6 bases, with 14 bases between. The V gene's germline CDR1 is SGHVS and CDR2 FQNEAQ. The CDR3 runs 14 residues. The CDR3 reads CASSPASGGQPQHF. The CDR3, as DNA: TGTGCCAGCAGCCCAGCAAGCGGTGGTCAGCCCCAGCATTTT. The full variable domain, in which reference TRBV7-8 and TRBJ1-5 provide the parts outside the CDR3, is GAGVSQSPRYKVAKRGQDVALRCDPISGHVSLFWYQQALGQGPEFLTYFQNEAQLDKSGLPSDRFFAERPEGSVSTLKIQRTQQEDSAVYLCASSPASGGQPQHFGDGTRLSIL.

The chain links TRBV4-2 to TRBJ2-3; 9 bases fit TRBD2. Trimming at V came to 4 bases and at J to 1 base, leaving 6 bases not matched to a gene. Looked up from germline, CDR1 is LGHNA and CDR2 is YNFKEQ. The CDR3 is 16 amino acids. As DNA, the CDR3 is TGTGCCAGCAGCCTTAGCGGGAGAGGGGGCACAGATACGCAGTATTTT. It codes for CASSLSGRGGTDTQYF.

In this sample, this clone turned up a few times. The chain combines TRBV9 with TRBJ2-5; possible D gene TRBD2, 6 bases. Germline V gene lookup returns CDR1 SGDLS and CDR2 YYNGEE. V was trimmed by 3 bases and J by 4 bases, leaving 7 bases between them. The CDR3 consists of 12 residues. CDR3 coding DNA: TGTGCCAGCAGCGGACTAGGAGAGACCCAGTACTTC. This gives the protein CASSGLGETQYF.

The chain has TRBV2 and TRBJ2-3; 8 bases line up with TRBD2. CDR1 SNHLY and CDR2 FYNNEI come from the germline V gene. The CDR3 loop spans 13 amino acids. With 6 bases clipped from V and 5 bases from J, the junction kept 4 bases outside the gene matches. The CDR3 DNA is TGTGCCAGCAGAGATAGCGGGGTAGATACGCAGTATTTT. Encoded protein: CASRDSGVDTQYF.

This rearrangement joins TRBV4-3 to TRBJ2-7; D might be TRBD2 (5 bases). CDR1 and CDR2 from the germline V gene are LGHNA and YSLEER. V was shortened by 0 bases and J by 4 bases, with 13 bases between the two germline ends. The CDR3 contains 15 residues. DNA for the CDR3: TGCGCCAGCAGCCAAGATCGGAGAGGGAAGTACGAGCAGTACTTC. Translated, it gives CASSQDRRGKYEQYF.

This clone was counted only a few times. The DNA of the CDR3 is TGTGCCAGCAGCTTAGCCACCGGACAGGGGATAGAAGCTTTCTTT. Protein sequence: CASSLATGQGIEAFF. The genes are TRBV7-9 and TRBJ1-1; 9 bases agree with TRBD1. Unmatched junction bases numbered 7, after V lost 0 bases and J lost 8 bases. CDR1 SEHNR and CDR2 FQNEAQ come from the germline V gene (reference sequence). The CDR3 consists of 15 residues.

This clone has more than one count but fewer than ten. The rearrangement joins TRBV6-1 to TRBJ1-2, with D possibly being TRBD1 (5 bases). The germline V and J ends were trimmed by 4 bases and 6 bases, with 15 bases remaining between them. Germline CDR1 and CDR2: MNHNS and SASEGT. The CDR3 extends over 14 amino acids. The CDR3 region is CASSVTGTFDGYTF. DNA for the CDR3: TGTGCCAGCAGTGTTACCGGGACTTTCGATGGCTACACCTTC.

This rearrangement joins TRBV18 to TRBJ2-7, with TRBD2 identical over 8 bases. The V gene end was trimmed by 4 bases and the J gene end by 2 bases; junction bases not matched to a gene: 7. CDR3 size: 15 residues. Germline CDR1 KGHSH, CDR2 LQKENI. The CDR3, as DNA: TGTGCCAGCTCACAGGGTAGCGGGGTTACCTACGAGCAGTACTTC. Amino acids: CASSQGSGVTYEQYF.

CDR3 DNA: TGTGCCACCAGCAGTGCGGACATCACTAAGACCCAGTACTTC. Amino acids: CATSSADITKTQYF. V gene TRBV15 combines with J gene TRBJ2-5; a weak D match, TRBD1 (5 bases). Germline V gives CDR1 LNHNV, CDR2 YYDKDF (reference sequence). The CDR3 loop spans 14 amino acids. V gave up 3 bases and J gave up 6 bases, with 14 bases separating them.

This clone has a handful of counts. The rearrangement uses TRBV28 and TRBJ1-2; D remains ambiguous. V lost 5 bases, J lost 7 bases, and 20 bases lay in between. CDR3 length: 15 amino acids. From germline, CDR1 is MDHEN and CDR2 SYDVKM. This chain's CDR3 is CASSRFVEGLRGYTF. In DNA form, the CDR3 reads TGTGCCAGCAGTCGCTTCGTCGAGGGTCTGCGTGGCTACACCTTC.

This clone has just a few counts. The CDR3 DNA follows: TGTGCCAGTAGAAAAACAGGGGTTGATCAGCCCCAGCATTTT. Protein sequence: CASRKTGVDQPQHF. The chain uses TRBV19 and TRBJ1-5; TRBD1 aligns across 7 bases. The J segment lost 5 bases and the V segment lost 6 bases, leaving 7 bases of the junction unmatched. CDR3 length: 14 amino acids. Germline loops: CDR1 LNHDA, CDR2 SQIVND (reference sequence).

CDR3 amino acids: CARSALTGYEQYF. The DNA for the CDR3 is TGTGCCAGAAGCGCCTTGACAGGCTATGAGCAGTACTTC. The chain joins TRBV13 to TRBJ2-7, with D possibly TRBD1 on 6 matching bases. Germline-derived CDR1 and CDR2 are PRHDT and FYEKMQ (reference sequence). V was pared by 9 bases and J by 7 bases, with 19 bases between. This CDR3 has 13 residues. Supplemented by reference TRBV13 and TRBJ2-7, the full variable domain reads AAGVIQSPRHLIKEKRETATLKCYPIPRHDTVYWYQQGPGQDPQFLISFYEKMQSDKGSIPDRFSAQQFSDYHSELNMSSLELGDSALYFCARSALTGYEQYFGPGTRLTVT.

The chain employs TRBV5-1 and TRBJ2-3, with 9 bases matching TRBD2. Germline V gene lookup returns CDR1 SGHRS and CDR2 YFSETQ. V trimming: 1 base; J trimming: 4 bases; junction bases outside the gene matches: 10. The CDR3 totals 17 residues. CDR3 region: CASSLPDGGGASDTQYF. The CDR3 coding sequence is TGCGCCAGCAGCTTGCCCGATGGCGGGGGGGCATCAGATACGCAGTATTTT.

This chain uses TRBV7-2 with TRBJ2-1, with D maybe TRBD1 (5 bases). The V gene's germline CDR1 is SGHTA and CDR2 FQGNSA. Trimming took 1 base from V and 9 from J, leaving 19 bases between them. The CDR3 is 16 residues long. CDR3 DNA: TGTGCCAGCAGCTTAGGCCAATCAAATTCAGGGTTTGAGCAGTTCTTC. It specifies CASSLGQSNSGFEQFF.

The V and J genes are TRBV6-5 and TRBJ1-1; D might be TRBD1 (6 bases). This CDR3 has 14 amino acids. The V gene lost 5 bases and the J gene lost 3 bases, with 13 bases spanning the gap. Germline V gene data show CDR1 as MNHEY and CDR2 as SVGAGI. CDR3 residues: CASSDTGGYTEAFF. CDR3 coding DNA: TGTGCCAGCAGTGACACTGGGGGCTACACTGAAGCTTTCTTT.

The chain combines TRBV2 with TRBJ1-1; D is undetermined. The CDR3 spans 15 residues. The V end lost 0 bases, the J end lost 1 base, and 9 bases lay between the germline ends. Germline CDR1 reads SNHLY; CDR2 reads FYNNEI. CDR3 sequence (DNA): TGTGCCAGCAGTGAAGCGAGGGAATGGAACACTGAAGCTTTCTTT. Translating it yields CASSEAREWNTEAFF.

The chain couples TRBV29-1 to TRBJ1-1; D gene uncertain. Per germline, CDR1 SQVTM and CDR2 ANQGSEA. This CDR3 is 11 amino acids long. Trimming removed 6 bases from V and 6 bases from J, with 11 bases in between. The CDR3 spells CSVNDAAEAFF. CDR3 sequence (DNA): TGCAGCGTGAATGACGCGGCTGAAGCTTTCTTT.

This chain connects TRBV7-9 to TRBJ2-5; a weak D match, TRBD2 (6 bases). Germline loops: CDR1 SEHNR, CDR2 FQNEAQ (reference sequence). The CDR3 is 14 residues long. V gave up 5 bases and J gave up 2 bases, with 12 bases separating them. The CDR3 DNA follows: TGTGCCAGCAGCCAACCCGGAGGGCAAGAGACCCAGTACTTC. Its translation: CASSQPGGQETQYF.

The chain has TRBV7-9 and TRBJ1-3; D unclear. Germline V lookup: CDR1 SEHNR, CDR2 FQNEAQ (reference sequence). Deletions cut 5 bases from V and 4 bases from J, with 12 bases between. The CDR3 runs 14 residues. The chain's CDR3 is CASSESITGNTIYF. The CDR3 DNA reads as TGTGCCAGCAGCGAATCGATTACAGGAAACACCATATATTTT.

This clone was counted between two and nine times. The chain recombines TRBV2 with TRBJ2-5, with D possibly matching TRBD2 (6 bases). V was shortened by 7 bases and J by 5 bases, with 20 bases between the two germline ends. The CDR3 sequence is 15 residues long. The V gene's germline CDR1 is SNHLY and CDR2 FYNNEI. CDR3 loop: CASTGGAGMEETQYF. The CDR3 coding sequence is TGTGCCAGCACCGGCGGGGCGGGAATGGAGGAGACCCAGTACTTC. Full variable domain (remainder filled in from reference TRBV2 and TRBJ2-5): EPEVTQTPSHQVTQMGQEVILRCVPISNHLYFYWYRQILGQKVEFLVSFYNNEISEKSEIFDDQFSVERPDGSNFTLKIRSTKLEDSAMYFCASTGGAGMEETQYFGPGTRLLVL.

This clone was counted between two and nine times. This rearrangement joins TRBV30 to TRBJ1-3, with 7 bases matching TRBD1. The CDR3 loop spans 13 amino acids. The V gene's germline CDR1 is GTSNPN and CDR2 SVGIG (reference sequence). Trimming took 5 bases from V and 4 from J; bases not matched to a gene: 5. CDR3: CAWDRVGGNTIYF. The CDR3 region has the DNA TGTGCCTGGGACAGGGTGGGAGGAAACACCATATATTTT.

As to this clone: The junction differs from germline at one of its ends, possibly a read error. The chain links TRBV10-3 to TRBJ2-5, with 9 bases matching TRBD1. The CDR3 contains 16 residues. Germline V gene lookup returns CDR1 ENHRY and CDR2 SYGVKD. Here the CDR3 reads CAISGSGQGISEIQYF. Written as DNA, the CDR3 is TGTGCCATCAGTGGATCGGGACAGGGAATATCGGAGATCCAGTACTTC.

The CDR3 loop reads CATRTSAGTGIRDTQYF. The CDR3 bases are TGCGCCACCCGCACCTCCGCCGGGACAGGGATAAGAGATACGCAGTATTTT. The gene calls are TRBV5-1 and TRBJ2-3, with TRBD1 matching 9 bases. The CDR3 totals 17 residues. V was clipped by 9 bases and J by 5 bases; unmatched bases: 19. Germline V gives CDR1 SGHRS, CDR2 YFSETQ. The whole variable domain, filled in from reference TRBV5-1 and TRBJ2-3, reads KAGVTQTPRYLIKTRGQQVTLSCSPISGHRSVSWYQQTPGQGLQFLFEYFSETQRNKGNFPGRFSGRQFSNSRSEMNVSTLELGDSALYLCATRTSAGTGIRDTQYFGPGTRLTVL.

Only a few counts were recorded for this clone. The chain combines TRBV19 with TRBJ1-5; D is possibly TRBD1 (5 bases). Germline CDR1 and CDR2: LNHDA and SQIVND (reference sequence). The length of the CDR3 is 14 residues. The V and J ends lost 0 bases and 6 bases respectively, with 9 bases between them. CDR3 protein: CASSIDRRGQPQHF. CDR3 sequence (DNA): TGTGCCAGTAGTATAGATCGGAGGGGTCAGCCCCAGCATTTT.

V is TRBV5-4 and J is TRBJ2-5; possibly TRBD2 for D (6 bases). The V end was cut by 0 bases, the J end by 5 bases, with 11 bases between. The CDR3 runs to 14 residues. Looked up from germline, CDR1 is SGHNT and CDR2 is YYREEE (reference sequence). CDR3 in amino acids: CASSLVGGGETQYF. CDR3 nucleotide sequence: TGTGCCAGCAGCTTGGTTGGTGGGGGGGAGACCCAGTACTTC.

CDR3 nucleotide sequence: TGTGCCATCAGTGAGTCGAGGGAGAGTAACTATGGCTACACCTTC. The encoded protein is CAISESRESNYGYTF. The chain has TRBV10-3 and TRBJ1-2; D gene unclear. This CDR3 is built from 15 residues. Germline lookup yields CDR1 ENHRY and CDR2 SYGVKD. V was pared by 0 bases and J by 1 base, with 9 bases between.

The chain uses TRBV7-9 and TRBJ1-4; D is perhaps TRBD1 (6 bases). This CDR3 region has 15 residues. Trimming took off 4 bases at V and 5 bases at J, with 14 bases between the two ends. From germline, CDR1 is SEHNR and CDR2 FQNEAQ (reference sequence). CDR3 coding DNA: TGTGCCAGCAGCTCCGGACAGAGTCGAAATGAAAAACTGTTTTTT. It translates to CASSSGQSRNEKLFF.

This clone was observed a few times. This sample includes further DNA sequences coding for the same CDR3. This chain connects TRBV30 to TRBJ1-5; possibly TRBD1 for D (5 bases). V was cut by 2 bases and J by 4 bases, with 9 bases left in between. The CDR3 contains 13 residues. CDR1 is GTSNPN and CDR2 is SVGIG in the germline V gene (reference sequence). In DNA form, the CDR3 reads TGTGCCTGGAGTTCGCAGGGAAATCAGCCCCAGCATTTT. Translated, it gives CAWSSQGNQPQHF. The variable domain in full, completed from reference TRBV30 and TRBJ1-5, reads SQTIHQWPATLVQPVGSPLSLECTVEGTSNPNLYWYRQAAGRGLQLLFYSVGIGQISSEVPQNLSASRPQDRQFILSSKKLLLSDSGFYLCAWSSQGNQPQHFGDGTRLSIL.